This T cell receptor beta chain was identified in a study of OX40 agonist ivuxolimab in advanced cancers. The wider study: Past anti-PD-1, anti-PD-L1 or anti-CTLA-4 therapy was accepted, and roughly 38% had received some. Study-wide findings and caveats: Patients who responded partially at 0.1-3.0 mg/kg showed clonal expansion ranking among the lowest. Clonal expansion was seen in CD4+ and CD8+ blood T cells by week 6 at 0.1 to 3.0 mg/kg.

Exclusion applied to patients with autoimmune disease history or systemic immunosuppression. Assay used: immunoSEQ multiplex PCR; TCRdb lists only in-frame clones, some missing. The sample holds about 21,000 clones, 85% to 90% seen once. A word on this clone: Its antigen is currently unknown.

V was pared by 0 bases and J by 2 bases, with 5 bases between. Germline lookup yields CDR1 SGHDT and CDR2 YYEEEE. This CDR3 comprises 13 residues. This specimen consisted of CD4+ or CD8+ T cells sorted from blood, obtained in a trial of the OX40 agonist ivuxolimab. The source is an adult with an advanced solid tumor such as melanoma, head and neck, liver or kidney cancer. The chain has TRBV5-6 and TRBJ1-2; D is ambiguous. The CDR3 DNA reads as TGTGCCAGCAGCTTGGAGGGAAACTATGGCTACACCTTC. Protein: CASSLEGNYGYTF.